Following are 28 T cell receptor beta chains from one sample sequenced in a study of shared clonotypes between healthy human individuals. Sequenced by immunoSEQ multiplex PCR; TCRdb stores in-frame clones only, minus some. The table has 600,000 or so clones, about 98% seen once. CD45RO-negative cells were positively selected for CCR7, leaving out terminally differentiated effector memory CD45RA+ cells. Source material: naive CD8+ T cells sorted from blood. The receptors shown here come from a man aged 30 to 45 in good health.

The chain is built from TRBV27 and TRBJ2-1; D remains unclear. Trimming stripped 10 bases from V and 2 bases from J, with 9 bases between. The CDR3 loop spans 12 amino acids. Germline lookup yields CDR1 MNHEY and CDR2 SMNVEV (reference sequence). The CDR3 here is CATYGTYNEQFF. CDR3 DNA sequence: TGTGCCACCTATGGGACCTACAATGAGCAGTTCTTC.

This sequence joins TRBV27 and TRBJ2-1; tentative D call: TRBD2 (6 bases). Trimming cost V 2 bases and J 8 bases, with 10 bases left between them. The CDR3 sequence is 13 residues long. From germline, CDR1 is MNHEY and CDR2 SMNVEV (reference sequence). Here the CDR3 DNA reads TGTGCCAGCAGTTTAGCGGGACTGTATGAGCAGTTCTTC. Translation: CASSLAGLYEQFF.

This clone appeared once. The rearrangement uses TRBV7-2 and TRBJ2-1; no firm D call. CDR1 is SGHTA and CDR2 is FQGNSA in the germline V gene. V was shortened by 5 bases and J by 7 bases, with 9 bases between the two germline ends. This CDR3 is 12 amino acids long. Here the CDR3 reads CASSAKVNEQFF. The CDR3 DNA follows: TGTGCCAGCAGCGCGAAAGTAAATGAGCAGTTCTTC. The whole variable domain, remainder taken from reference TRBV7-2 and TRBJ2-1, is GAGVSQSPSNKVTEKGKDVELRCDPISGHTALYWYRQSLGQGLEFLIYFQGNSAPDKSGLPSDRFSAERTGGSVSTLTIQRTQQEDSAVYLCASSAKVNEQFFGPGTRLTVL.

DNA for the CDR3: TGTGCCACCCTCAGTCACGAGCAGTACTTC. Translation gives CATLSHEQYF. V is TRBV2 and J is TRBJ2-7; no definite D call. CDR3 length: 10 amino acids. Germline CDR1 is SNHLY and CDR2 is FYNNEI. Trimming stripped 10 bases from V and 5 bases from J, with 9 bases between.

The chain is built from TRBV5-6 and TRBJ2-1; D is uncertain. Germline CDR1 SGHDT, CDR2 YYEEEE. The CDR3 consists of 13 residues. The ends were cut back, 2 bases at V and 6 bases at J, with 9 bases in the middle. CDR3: CASSFGTLNEQFF. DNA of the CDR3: TGTGCCAGCAGCTTTGGTACTCTCAATGAGCAGTTCTTC.

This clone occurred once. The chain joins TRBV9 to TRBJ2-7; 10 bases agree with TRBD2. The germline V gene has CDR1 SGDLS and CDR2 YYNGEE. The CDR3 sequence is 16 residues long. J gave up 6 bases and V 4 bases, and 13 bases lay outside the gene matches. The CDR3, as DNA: TGTGCCAGCAGCAAAGGACTGAGCGGGAGGGCTTCCGAGCAGTACTTC. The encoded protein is CASSKGLSGRASEQYF.

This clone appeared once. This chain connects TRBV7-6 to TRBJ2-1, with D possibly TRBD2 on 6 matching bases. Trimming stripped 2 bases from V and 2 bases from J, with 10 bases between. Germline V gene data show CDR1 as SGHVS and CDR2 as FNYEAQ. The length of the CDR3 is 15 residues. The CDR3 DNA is TGTGCCAGCAGCTTATGGGGACTCCCCTACAATGAGCAGTTCTTC. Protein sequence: CASSLWGLPYNEQFF.

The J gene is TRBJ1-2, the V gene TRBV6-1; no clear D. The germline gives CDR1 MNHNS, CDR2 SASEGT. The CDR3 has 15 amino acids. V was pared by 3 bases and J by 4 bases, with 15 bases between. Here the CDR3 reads CASSESTDYPYGYTF. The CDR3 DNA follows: TGTGCCAGCAGTGAGTCGACTGACTACCCCTATGGCTACACCTTC.

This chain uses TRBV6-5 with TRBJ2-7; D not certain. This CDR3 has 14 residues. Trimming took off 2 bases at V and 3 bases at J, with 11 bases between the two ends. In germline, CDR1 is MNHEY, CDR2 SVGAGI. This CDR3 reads CASSYRDHFYEQYF. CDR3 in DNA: TGTGCCAGCAGTTACCGTGACCACTTCTACGAGCAGTACTTC.

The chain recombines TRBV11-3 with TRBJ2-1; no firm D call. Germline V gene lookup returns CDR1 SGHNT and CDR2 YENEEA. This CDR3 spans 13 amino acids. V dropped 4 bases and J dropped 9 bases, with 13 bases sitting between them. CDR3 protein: CASSYPDPSEQFF. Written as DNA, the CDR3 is TGTGCCAGCAGCTATCCGGACCCAAGTGAGCAGTTCTTC.

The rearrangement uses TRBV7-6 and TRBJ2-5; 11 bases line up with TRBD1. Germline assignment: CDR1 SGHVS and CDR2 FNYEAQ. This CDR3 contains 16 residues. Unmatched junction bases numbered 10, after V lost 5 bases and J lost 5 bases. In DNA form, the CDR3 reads TGTGCCAGCAGCGGAACCGGGACAGGGGGATGGGAGACCCAGTACTTC. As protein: CASSGTGTGGWETQYF.

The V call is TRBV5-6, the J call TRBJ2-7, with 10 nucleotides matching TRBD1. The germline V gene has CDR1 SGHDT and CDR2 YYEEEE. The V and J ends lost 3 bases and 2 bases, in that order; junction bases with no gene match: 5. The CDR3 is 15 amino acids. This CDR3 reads CASSSDGTGAYEQYF. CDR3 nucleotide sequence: TGTGCCAGCAGCTCGGATGGGACAGGGGCCTACGAGCAGTACTTC.

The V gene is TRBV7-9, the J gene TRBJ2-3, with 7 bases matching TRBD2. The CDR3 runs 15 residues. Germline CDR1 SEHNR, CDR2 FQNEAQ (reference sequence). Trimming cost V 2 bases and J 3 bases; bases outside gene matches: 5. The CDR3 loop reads CASSLPGLTTDTQYF. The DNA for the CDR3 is TGTGCCAGCAGCTTACCGGGACTAACAACAGATACGCAGTATTTT. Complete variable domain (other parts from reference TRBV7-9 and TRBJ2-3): DTGVSQNPRHKITKRGQNVTFRCDPISEHNRLYWYRQTLGQGPEFLTYFQNEAQLEKSRLLSDRFSAERPKGSFSTLEIQRTEQGDSAMYLCASSLPGLTTDTQYFGPGTRLTVL.

This CDR3 reads CASSNTNINEQFF. CDR3 coding DNA: TGTGCCAGCAGCAACACTAATATCAATGAGCAGTTCTTC. This chain uses TRBV7-8 with TRBJ2-1; D is undetermined. The V end was cut by 5 bases, the J end by 6 bases, with 11 bases between. This CDR3 comprises 13 residues. Germline V gene sequence: CDR1 SGHVS, CDR2 FQNEAQ.

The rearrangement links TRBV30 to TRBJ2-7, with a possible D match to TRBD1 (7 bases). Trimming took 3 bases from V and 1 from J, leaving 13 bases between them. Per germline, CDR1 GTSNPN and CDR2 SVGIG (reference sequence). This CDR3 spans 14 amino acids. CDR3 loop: CAWRMSGGSYEQYF. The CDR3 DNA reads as TGTGCCTGGAGGATGTCAGGGGGGTCCTACGAGCAGTACTTC.

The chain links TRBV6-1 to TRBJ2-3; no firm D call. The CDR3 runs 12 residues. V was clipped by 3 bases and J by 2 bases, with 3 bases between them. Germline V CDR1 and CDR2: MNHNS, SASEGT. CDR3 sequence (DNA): TGTGCCAGCAGTGACAACACAGATACGCAGTATTTT. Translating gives CASSDNTDTQYF.

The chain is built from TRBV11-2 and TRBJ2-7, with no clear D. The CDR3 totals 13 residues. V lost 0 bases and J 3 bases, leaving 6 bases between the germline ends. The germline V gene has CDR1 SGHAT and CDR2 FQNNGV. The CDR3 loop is CASSLEHIYEQYF. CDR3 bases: TGTGCCAGCAGCTTAGAACATATCTACGAGCAGTACTTC.

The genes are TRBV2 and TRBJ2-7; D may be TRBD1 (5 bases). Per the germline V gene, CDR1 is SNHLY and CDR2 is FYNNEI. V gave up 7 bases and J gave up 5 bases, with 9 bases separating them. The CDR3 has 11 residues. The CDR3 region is CASKGLHEQYF. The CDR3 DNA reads TGTGCCAGCAAGGGGCTGCACGAGCAGTACTTC.

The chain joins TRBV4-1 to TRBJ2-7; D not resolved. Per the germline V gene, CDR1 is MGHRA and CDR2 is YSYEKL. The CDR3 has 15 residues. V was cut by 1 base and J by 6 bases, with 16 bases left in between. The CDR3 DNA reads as TGCGCCAGCAGCCAAGTCGTGACATGGCCATCCGAGCAGTACTTC. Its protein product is CASSQVVTWPSEQYF.

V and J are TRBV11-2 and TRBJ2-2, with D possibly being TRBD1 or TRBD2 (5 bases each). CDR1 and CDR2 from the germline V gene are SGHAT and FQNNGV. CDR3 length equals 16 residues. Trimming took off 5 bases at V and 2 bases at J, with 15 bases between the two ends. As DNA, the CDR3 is TGTGCCAGCAGCCCCTTACCCGGGGCTAACACCGGGGAGCTGTTTTTT. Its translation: CASSPLPGANTGELFF.

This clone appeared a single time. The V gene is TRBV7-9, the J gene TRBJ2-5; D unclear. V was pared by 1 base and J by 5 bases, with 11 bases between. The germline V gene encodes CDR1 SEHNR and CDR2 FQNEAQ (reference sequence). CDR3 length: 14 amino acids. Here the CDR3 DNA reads TGTGCCAGCAGCTTAGATCGCAGGAGTGAGACCCAGTACTTC. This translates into CASSLDRRSETQYF.

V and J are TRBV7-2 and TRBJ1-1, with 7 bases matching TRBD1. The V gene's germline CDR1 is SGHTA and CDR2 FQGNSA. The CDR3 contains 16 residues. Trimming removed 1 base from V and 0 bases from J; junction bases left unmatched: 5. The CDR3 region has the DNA TGTGCCAGCAGCTTAGGAGGGACAGCAATGAACACTGAAGCTTTCTTT. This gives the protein CASSLGGTAMNTEAFF.

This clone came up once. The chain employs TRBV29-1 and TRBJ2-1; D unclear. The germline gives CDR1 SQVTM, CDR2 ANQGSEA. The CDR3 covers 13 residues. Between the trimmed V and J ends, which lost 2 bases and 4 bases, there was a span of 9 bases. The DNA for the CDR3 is TGCAGCGTTGAATCCTCCGAATACAATGAGCAGTTCTTC. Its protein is CSVESSEYNEQFF.

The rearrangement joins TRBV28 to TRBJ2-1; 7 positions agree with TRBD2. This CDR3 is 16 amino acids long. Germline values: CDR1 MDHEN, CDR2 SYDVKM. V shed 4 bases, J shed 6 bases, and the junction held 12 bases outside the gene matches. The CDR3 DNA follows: TGTGCCAGCAGTTCGACCGCGGGAGCCTGGGGCAATGAGCAGTTCTTC. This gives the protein CASSSTAGAWGNEQFF. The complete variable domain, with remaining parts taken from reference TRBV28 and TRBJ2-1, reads DVKVTQSSRYLVKRTGEKVFLECVQDMDHENMFWYRQDPGLGLRLIYFSYDVKMKEKGDIPEGYSVSREKKERFSLILESASTNQTSMYLCASSSTAGAWGNEQFFGPGTRLTVL.

CDR3 bases: TGCGCCAGCAGCCCGGGCGGGGGCAACAGTCAGCCCCAGCATTTT. Its translation: CASSPGGGNSQPQHF. The rearrangement joins TRBV4-1 to TRBJ1-5, with D tentatively TRBD1 (6 bases). The germline V gene encodes CDR1 MGHRA and CDR2 YSYEKL. The length of the CDR3 is 15 residues. V lost 4 bases to trimming and J lost 6 bases, with 16 bases between them.

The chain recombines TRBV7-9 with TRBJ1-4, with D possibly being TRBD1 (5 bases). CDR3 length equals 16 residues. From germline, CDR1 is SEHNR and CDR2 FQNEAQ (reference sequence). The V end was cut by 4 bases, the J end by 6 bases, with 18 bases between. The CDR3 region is CASSSQKQALYEKLFF. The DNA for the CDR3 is TGTGCCAGCAGCTCACAAAAACAGGCGCTTTATGAAAAACTGTTTTTT.

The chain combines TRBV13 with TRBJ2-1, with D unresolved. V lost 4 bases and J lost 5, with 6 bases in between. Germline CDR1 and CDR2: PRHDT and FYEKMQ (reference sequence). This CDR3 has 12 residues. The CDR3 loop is CASSSPHNEQFF. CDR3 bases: TGTGCCAGCAGCTCTCCACACAATGAGCAGTTCTTC.

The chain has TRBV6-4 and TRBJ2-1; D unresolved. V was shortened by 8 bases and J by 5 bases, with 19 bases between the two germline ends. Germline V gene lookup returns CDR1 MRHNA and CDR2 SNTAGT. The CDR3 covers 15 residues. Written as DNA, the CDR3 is TGTGCCAGCGAGTTGGCGGAACACCGGGACAATGAGCAGTTCTTC. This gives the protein CASELAEHRDNEQFF.